This note documents a single T cell receptor beta chain sequence. Its cognate antigen is unknown. This entry belongs to a study of vaccination effects on CD4 cells after COVID-19. Study at large: After the second dose, samples were taken at median day 72.

TCRdb keeps only in-frame clones here, not all; method: immunoSEQ multiplex PCR. The data show about 72,000 clones, about 81% seen once. In germline, CDR1 is SGHKS, CDR2 YYEKEE (reference sequence). The CDR3 spans 16 residues. With 3 bases removed from V and 6 bases from J, the gap between germline ends came to 20 bases. Viral peptide pool expansion of antigen-specific CD4+ T cells preceded sequencing in the ViraFEST assay. Following culture for under 12 days, CD4+ T cells were isolated. Everyone in the study got two shots of either the BNT162b2 or mRNA-1273 vaccine. In the vaccine recipients, nucleocapsid antibodies were negative and there was no prior SARS-CoV-2 infection. Cultures received IL-2 medium that replaced half the medium on days 3 and 7.

The genes are TRBV5-5 and TRBJ2-3; TRBD2 might be the D (6 bases). The TCR sequence derives from a human donor who received a COVID-19 vaccine. This specimen was CD4+ T cells from PBMCs cultured with HCoV-229E spike peptides, taken after COVID-19 vaccination. This CDR3 reads CASSSDYFSSQDTQYF. CDR3 coding DNA: TGTGCCAGCAGCTCGGACTACTTCTCTTCTCAGGATACGCAGTATTTT.